The 21 T cell receptor beta chains below come from one sample, sequenced in a study of T cells expressing NK-cell markers. From its re-call of the 5' RACE reads, TCRdb lists each CDR3 protein once, without DNA. This sample's clone table lists 200,000 to 300,000 distinct CDR3 sequences. Sample: blood T cells: a sorted CD56 or NKG2C T cell subset, CD4+ or CD8+ T cells, or bulk PBMC T cells (not recorded which). Receptor source: a man aged 18-30 years in good health.

This sequence joins TRBV20-1 and TRBJ2-5; absent DNA, TCRdb's TRBD2 call cannot be checked. CDR1 DFQATT and CDR2 SNEGSKA come from the germline V gene (reference sequence). The CDR3 has 16 amino acids. CDR3 in amino acids: CSARDWSSGRGKTQYF.

V usage is TRBV24-1 and J usage is TRBJ2-7; TCRdb names TRBD2, which stays unverified in the absence of DNA. Germline values: CDR1 KGHDR, CDR2 SFDVKD. This CDR3 contains 16 residues. Here the CDR3 reads CATSVGASGSSYEQYF.

The chain joins TRBV5-1 to TRBJ2-3; TCRdb outputs TRBD2, but without DNA this stays unchecked. The CDR3 is 21 amino acids. Germline V gene lookup returns CDR1 SGHRS and CDR2 YFSETQ. The CDR3 reads CASSRTPLAGGPKLSTDTQYF.

The chain recombines TRBV12-3 or TRBV12-4 with TRBJ1-5; TCRdb's D call, TRBD1, is unchecked because there is no DNA. The CDR3 totals 15 residues. This CDR3 is CASSSDSGVGQPQHF.

The chain recombines TRBV20-1 with TRBJ2-3; the D gene TCRdb calls, TRBD1, cannot be checked with no DNA. Germline CDR1 reads DFQATT; CDR2 reads SNEGSKA (reference sequence). The CDR3 sequence is 13 residues long. CDR3 in amino acids: CSARRTGSDTQYF.

This CDR3 reads CASSPGLEQYF. The chain carries TRBV7-6 and TRBJ2-7; as DNA is missing, the TRBD1 call by TCRdb cannot be tested. Germline V gene sequence: CDR1 SGHVS, CDR2 FNYEAQ. CDR3 size: 11 residues.

The genes are TRBV4-1 and TRBJ2-3; TCRdb calls TRBD1, which cannot be checked without DNA. The CDR3 consists of 15 residues. Germline V gene lookup returns CDR1 MGHRA and CDR2 YSYEKL. The CDR3: CASSQESRGTDTQYF.

The chain is built from TRBV12-3 or TRBV12-4 and TRBJ2-1; TCRdb designates TRBD2, a call that cannot be tested without DNA. The CDR3 loop spans 14 amino acids. CDR3 in amino acids: CASLPGGSYNEQFF.

The V gene is TRBV18, the J gene TRBJ1-5; the TCRdb D gene call, TRBD1, has no DNA to confirm it. The germline gives CDR1 KGHSH, CDR2 LQKENI. CDR3 length: 14 amino acids. Here the CDR3 reads CASSRQGLTQPQHF.

The chain employs TRBV9 and TRBJ2-2; TCRdb designates TRBD1, a call that cannot be tested without DNA. Germline V gene data show CDR1 as SGDLS and CDR2 as YYNGEE. The CDR3 runs to 16 residues. The CDR3 region is CASSVEGVANTGELFF.

CDR3 amino acids: CSVDTPGADTQYF. V and J are TRBV29-1 and TRBJ2-3; the D call from TCRdb, TRBD1, cannot be confirmed without DNA. CDR3 length: 13 residues. Per the germline V gene, CDR1 is SQVTM and CDR2 is ANQGSEA.

The chain is built from TRBV10-3 and TRBJ2-7. There are 15 residues in the CDR3. Germline lookup yields CDR1 ENHRY and CDR2 SYGVKD. CDR3 in amino acids: CAISESNIVSYEQYF.

The chain joins TRBV18 to TRBJ2-5; the D call from TCRdb, TRBD1, cannot be confirmed without DNA. Germline values: CDR1 KGHSH, CDR2 LQKENI. This CDR3 comprises 13 residues. The CDR3 here is CASSRGRQETQYF.

The chain recombines TRBV5-6 with TRBJ2-7; the D call of TRBD2 rests on TCRdb alone, since no DNA is present to check it. The CDR3 is 15 amino acids. Per the germline V gene, CDR1 is SGHDT and CDR2 is YYEEEE. The CDR3 here is CASSVGDGRSYEQYF.

The chain carries TRBV20-1 and TRBJ1-1; TCRdb's assignment of TRBD1 cannot be checked, as there is no DNA. The germline gives CDR1 DFQATT, CDR2 SNEGSKA (reference sequence). This CDR3 has 13 residues. The CDR3 sequence: CSARDGQWDEAFF.

The CDR3 loop reads CATSRGELVVQETQYF. The rearrangement links TRBV15 to TRBJ2-5; with no DNA, the TCRdb D assignment of TRBD2 cannot be verified. The CDR3 loop spans 16 amino acids. CDR1 is LNHNV, CDR2 YYDKDF, per germline (reference sequence). Filled out from reference TRBV15 and TRBJ2-5, the complete variable domain reads DAMVIQNPRYQVTQFGKPVTLSCSQTLNHNVMYWYQQKSSQAPKLLFHYYDKDFNNEADTPDNFQSRRPNTSFCFLDIRSPGLGDTAMYLCATSRGELVVQETQYFGPGTRLLVL.

This chain links TRBV20-1 with TRBJ2-1; TCRdb returns TRBD1, unconfirmable since there is no DNA. Germline CDR1 is DFQATT and CDR2 is SNEGSKA (reference sequence). This CDR3 has 14 amino acids. CDR3 region: CSAREGTVYNEQFF.

Here the CDR3 reads CASHSHSGRADEQFF. The chain combines TRBV25-1 with TRBJ2-1; TCRdb reports TRBD2, a call that lacks DNA to check it against. The germline V gene encodes CDR1 MGHDK and CDR2 SYGVNS. The CDR3 extends over 15 amino acids.

The chain joins TRBV10-3 to TRBJ2-1; TCRdb's assignment of TRBD2 cannot be checked, as there is no DNA. Germline V gene sequence: CDR1 ENHRY, CDR2 SYGVKD. The CDR3 has 11 residues. The CDR3 region is CAIKGEDEQFF.

This sequence joins TRBV12-3 or TRBV12-4 and TRBJ2-2; as DNA is missing, the TRBD2 call by TCRdb cannot be tested. This CDR3 comprises 20 residues. The CDR3 loop reads CASSTQGRGLAGSGTGELFF.

V and J are TRBV20-1 and TRBJ2-7; TCRdb indicates TRBD2, and absent DNA this call remains unverified. The germline gives CDR1 DFQATT, CDR2 SNEGSKA (reference sequence). The CDR3 is 15 amino acids. This CDR3 reads CSGVSPTAGRSEQYF.